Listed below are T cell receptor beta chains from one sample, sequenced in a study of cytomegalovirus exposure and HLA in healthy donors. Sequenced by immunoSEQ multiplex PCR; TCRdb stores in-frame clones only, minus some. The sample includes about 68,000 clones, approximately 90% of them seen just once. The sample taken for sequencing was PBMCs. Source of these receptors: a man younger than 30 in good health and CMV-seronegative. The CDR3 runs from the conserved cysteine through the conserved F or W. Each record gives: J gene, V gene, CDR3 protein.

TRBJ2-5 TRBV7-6 CASSTHIQETQYF
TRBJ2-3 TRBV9 CASSVDPGLAPDTQYF
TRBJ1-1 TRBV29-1 CSVEGEINTEAFF
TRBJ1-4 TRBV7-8 CASSSWGGPYEKLFF
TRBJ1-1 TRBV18 CASSPELLQGPTEAFF
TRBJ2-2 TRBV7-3 CASSRQGAPATGELFF
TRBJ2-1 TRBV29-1 CSVERVQGGDEQFF
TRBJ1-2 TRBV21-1 CASSKGKGAFGYTF
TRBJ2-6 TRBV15 CATSEGEGGANVLTF
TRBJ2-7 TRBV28 CASSFGGASYEQYF
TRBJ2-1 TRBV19 CASLSASGRGIPFF
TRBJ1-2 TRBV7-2 CASSLAKGVRGYTF
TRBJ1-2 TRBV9 CASSIRSGTGSYGYTF
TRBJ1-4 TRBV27 CASSKDRDEKKLFF
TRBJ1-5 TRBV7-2 CASSLVTGGNQPQHF
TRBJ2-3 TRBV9 CASSSGLAGPSTDTQYF
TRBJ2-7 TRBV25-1 CASSGPGLYEQYF
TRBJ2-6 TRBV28 CASSLEGGTGANVLTF
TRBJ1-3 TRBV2 CASSEQASGNTIYF
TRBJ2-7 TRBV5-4 CASSGRQGYPYEQYF
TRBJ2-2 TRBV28 CASSTPSGRPGELFF
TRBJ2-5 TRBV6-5 CASSYPRGSGETQYF
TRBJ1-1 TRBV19 CASSMSSGTQEAFF
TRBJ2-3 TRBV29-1 CSVEGGLGADTQYF
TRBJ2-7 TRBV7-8 CASSSLTSGTSYEQYF
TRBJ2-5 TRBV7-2 CASGVGGQEETQYF
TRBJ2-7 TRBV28 CASKSSGRTYEQYF
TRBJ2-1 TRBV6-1 CASSALAGGNNEQFF
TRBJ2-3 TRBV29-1 CSVGPSGSTDTQYF